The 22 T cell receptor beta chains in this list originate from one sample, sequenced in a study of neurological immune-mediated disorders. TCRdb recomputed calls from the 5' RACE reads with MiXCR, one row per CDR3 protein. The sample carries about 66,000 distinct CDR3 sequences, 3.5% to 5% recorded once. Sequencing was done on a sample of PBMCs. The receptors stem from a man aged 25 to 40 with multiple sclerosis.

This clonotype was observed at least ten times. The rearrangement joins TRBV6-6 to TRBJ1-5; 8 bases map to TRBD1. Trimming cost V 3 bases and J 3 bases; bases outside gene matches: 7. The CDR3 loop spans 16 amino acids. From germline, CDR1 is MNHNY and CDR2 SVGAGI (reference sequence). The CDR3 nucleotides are TGTGCCAGCAGTTATAAGACAGGGGCCCCCAATCAGCCCCAGCATTTT. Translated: CASSYKTGAPNQPQHF.

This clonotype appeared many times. DNA for the CDR3: TGTGCCAGCAGCCTCCGACGGCAAATCCACACTGAAGCTTTCTTT. It translates to CASSLRRQIHTEAFF. The chain is built from TRBV14 and TRBJ1-1; no firm D call. This CDR3 is built from 15 residues. The V gene lost 4 bases and the J gene lost 3 bases, with 15 bases spanning the gap. Germline-derived CDR1 and CDR2 are SGHDN and FVKESK.

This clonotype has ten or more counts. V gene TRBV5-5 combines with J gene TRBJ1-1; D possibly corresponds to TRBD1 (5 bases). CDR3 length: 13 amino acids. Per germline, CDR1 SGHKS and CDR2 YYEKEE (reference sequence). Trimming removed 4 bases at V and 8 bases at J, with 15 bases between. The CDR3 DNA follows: TGTGCCAGCAGCCGGGACCGGGGGATGGAAGCTTTCTTT. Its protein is CASSRDRGMEAFF.

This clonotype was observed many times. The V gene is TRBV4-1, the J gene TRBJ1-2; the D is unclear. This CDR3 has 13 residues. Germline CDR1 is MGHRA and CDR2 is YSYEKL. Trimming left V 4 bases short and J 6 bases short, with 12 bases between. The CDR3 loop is CASSLRVGDGYTF. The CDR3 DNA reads TGCGCCAGCAGCCTAAGAGTCGGGGATGGCTACACCTTC.

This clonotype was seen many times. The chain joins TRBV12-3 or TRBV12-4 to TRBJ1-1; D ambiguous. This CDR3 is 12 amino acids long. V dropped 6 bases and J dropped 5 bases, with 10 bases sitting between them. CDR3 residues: CASSESGTEAFF. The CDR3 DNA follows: TGTGCCAGCAGCGAATCGGGGACTGAAGCTTTCTTT.

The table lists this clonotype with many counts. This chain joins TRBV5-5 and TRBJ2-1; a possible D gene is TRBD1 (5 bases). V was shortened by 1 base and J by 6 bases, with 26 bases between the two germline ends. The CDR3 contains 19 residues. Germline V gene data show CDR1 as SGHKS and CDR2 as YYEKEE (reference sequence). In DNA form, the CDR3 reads TGTGCCAGCAGCTTGTACACAGGAATATTACTCAGACCAGGCAATGAGCAGTTCTTC. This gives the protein CASSLYTGILLRPGNEQFF.

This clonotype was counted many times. The CDR3 region has the DNA TGCGCCAGCAGCCGCGGCTCGGGCGGGACCCTCTACGAGCAGTACTTC. This gives the protein CASSRGSGGTLYEQYF. The rearrangement uses TRBV5-1 and TRBJ2-7, with TRBD2 as a possible D gene (6 bases). CDR3 length equals 16 residues. Germline V gene lookup returns CDR1 SGHRS and CDR2 YFSETQ. The V end was cut by 4 bases, the J end by 3 bases, with 20 bases between.

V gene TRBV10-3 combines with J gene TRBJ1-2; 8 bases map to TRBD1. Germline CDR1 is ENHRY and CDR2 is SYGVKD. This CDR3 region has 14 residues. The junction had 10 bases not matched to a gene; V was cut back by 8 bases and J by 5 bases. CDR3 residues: CAIGKQGVGYGYTF. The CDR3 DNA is TGTGCCATCGGGAAACAGGGGGTCGGATATGGCTACACCTTC.

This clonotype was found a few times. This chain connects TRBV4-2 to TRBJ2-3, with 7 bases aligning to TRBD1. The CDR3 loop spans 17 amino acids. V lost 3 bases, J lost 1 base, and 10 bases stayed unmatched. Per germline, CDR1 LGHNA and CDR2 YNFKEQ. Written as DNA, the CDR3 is TGTGCCAGCAGCCACCAGCCCCCAGGGGGTCGCACAGATACGCAGTATTTT. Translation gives CASSHQPPGGRTDTQYF.

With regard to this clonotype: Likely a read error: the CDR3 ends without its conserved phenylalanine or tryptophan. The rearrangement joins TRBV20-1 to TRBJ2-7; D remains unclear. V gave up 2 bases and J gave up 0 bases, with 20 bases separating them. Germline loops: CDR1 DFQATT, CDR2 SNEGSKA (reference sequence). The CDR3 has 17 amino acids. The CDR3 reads CSARSRTVRRASYEQYN. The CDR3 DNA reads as TGCAGTGCTAGATCTCGGACGGTGCGGAGAGCCTCCTACGAGCAGTACAAC.

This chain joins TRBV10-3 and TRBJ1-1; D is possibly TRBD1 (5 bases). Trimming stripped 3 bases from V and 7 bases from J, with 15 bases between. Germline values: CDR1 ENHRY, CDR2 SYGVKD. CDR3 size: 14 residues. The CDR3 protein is CAISDVISGLEAFF. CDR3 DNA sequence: TGTGCCATCAGTGATGTAATTTCGGGGCTTGAAGCTTTCTTT.

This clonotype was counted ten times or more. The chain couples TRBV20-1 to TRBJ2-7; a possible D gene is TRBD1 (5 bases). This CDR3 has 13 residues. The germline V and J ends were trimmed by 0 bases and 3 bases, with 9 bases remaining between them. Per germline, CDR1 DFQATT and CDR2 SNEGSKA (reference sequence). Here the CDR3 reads CSARDPQGYEQYV. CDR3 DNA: TGCAGTGCTAGAGATCCCCAGGGCTACGAGCAGTACGTC.

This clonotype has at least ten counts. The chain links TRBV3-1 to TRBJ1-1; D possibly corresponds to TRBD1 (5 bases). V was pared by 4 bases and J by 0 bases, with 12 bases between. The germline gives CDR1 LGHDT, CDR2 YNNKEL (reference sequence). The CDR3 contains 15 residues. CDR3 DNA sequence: TGTGCCAGCAGCCCCTTGGGGCTAATGAACACTGAAGCTTTCTTT. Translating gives CASSPLGLMNTEAFF. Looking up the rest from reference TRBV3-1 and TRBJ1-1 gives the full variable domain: DTAVSQTPKYLVTQMGNDKSIKCEQNLGHDTMYWYKQDSKKFLKIMFSYNNKELIINETVPNRFSPKSPDKAHLNLHINSLELGDSAVYFCASSPLGLMNTEAFFGQGTRLTVV.

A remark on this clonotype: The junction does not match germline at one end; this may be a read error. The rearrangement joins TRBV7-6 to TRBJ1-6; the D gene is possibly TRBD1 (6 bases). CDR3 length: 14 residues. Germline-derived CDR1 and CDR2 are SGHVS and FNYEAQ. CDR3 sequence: CASSSRQAHSPLNF. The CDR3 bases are TGTGCCAGCAGCTCGCGACAGGCCCATTCACCCCTCAACTTT.

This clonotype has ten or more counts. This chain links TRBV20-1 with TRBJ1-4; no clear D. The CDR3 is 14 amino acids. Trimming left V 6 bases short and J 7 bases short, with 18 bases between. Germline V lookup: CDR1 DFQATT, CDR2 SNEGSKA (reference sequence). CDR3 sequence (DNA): TGCAGTGCGAGGCAGGTGGGAGGTGCTGAAAAACTGTTTTTT. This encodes CSARQVGGAEKLFF.

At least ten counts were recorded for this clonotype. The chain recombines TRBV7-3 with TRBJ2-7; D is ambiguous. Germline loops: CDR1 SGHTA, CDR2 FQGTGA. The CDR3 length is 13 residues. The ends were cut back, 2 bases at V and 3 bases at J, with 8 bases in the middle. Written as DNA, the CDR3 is TGTGCCAGCAGCTTATATGAAGGCTACGAGCAGTACGTC. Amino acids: CASSLYEGYEQYV.

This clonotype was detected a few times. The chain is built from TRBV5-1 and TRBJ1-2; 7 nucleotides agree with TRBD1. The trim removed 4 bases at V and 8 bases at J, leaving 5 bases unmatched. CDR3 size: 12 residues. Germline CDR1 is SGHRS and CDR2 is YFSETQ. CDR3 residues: CASSLTGEGYTF. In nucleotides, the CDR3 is TGCGCCAGCAGCCTTACAGGGGAGGGCTACACCTTC.

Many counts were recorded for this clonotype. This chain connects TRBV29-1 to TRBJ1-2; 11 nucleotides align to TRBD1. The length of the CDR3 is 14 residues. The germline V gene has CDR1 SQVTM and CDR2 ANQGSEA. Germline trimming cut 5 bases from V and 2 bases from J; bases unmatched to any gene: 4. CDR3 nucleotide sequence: TGCAGCGTTATTCGGACAGGGGGCAACTATGGCTACACCTTC. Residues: CSVIRTGGNYGYTF. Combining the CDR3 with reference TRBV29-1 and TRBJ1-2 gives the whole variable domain SAVISQKPSRDICQRGTSLTIQCQVDSQVTMMFWYRQQPGQSLTLIATANQGSEATYESGFVIDKFPISRPNLTFSTLTVSNMSPEDSSIYLCSVIRTGGNYGYTFGSGTRLTVV.

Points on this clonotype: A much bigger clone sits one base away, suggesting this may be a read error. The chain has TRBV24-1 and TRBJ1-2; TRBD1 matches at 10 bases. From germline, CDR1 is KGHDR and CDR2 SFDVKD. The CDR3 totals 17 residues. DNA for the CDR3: TGTGTCACCAGTGAACATGGCCCGGGACAGGGGTCTGGCGGCTACACCTTC. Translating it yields CVTSEHGPGQGSGGYTF.

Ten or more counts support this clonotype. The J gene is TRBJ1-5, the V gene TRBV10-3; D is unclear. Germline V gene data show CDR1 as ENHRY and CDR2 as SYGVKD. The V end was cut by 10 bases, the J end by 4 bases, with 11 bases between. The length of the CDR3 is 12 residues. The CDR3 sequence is CATRHGNQPQHF. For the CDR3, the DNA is TGTGCCACCCGACATGGGAATCAGCCCCAGCATTTT.

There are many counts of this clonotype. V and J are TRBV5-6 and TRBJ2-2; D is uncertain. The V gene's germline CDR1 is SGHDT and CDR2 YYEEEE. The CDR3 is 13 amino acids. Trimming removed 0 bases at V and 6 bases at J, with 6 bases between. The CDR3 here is CASSLVFSGELFF. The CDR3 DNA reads TGTGCCAGCAGCTTGGTATTTTCCGGGGAGCTGTTTTTT. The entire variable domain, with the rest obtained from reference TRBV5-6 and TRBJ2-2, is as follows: DAGVTQSPTHLIKTRGQQVTLRCSPKSGHDTVSWYQQALGQGPQFIFQYYEEEERQRGNFPDRFSGHQFPNYSSELNVNALLLGDSALYLCASSLVFSGELFFGEGSRLTVL.

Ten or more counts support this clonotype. CDR3 sequence reads: CASSLRDQSYEQYF. CDR3 coding DNA: TGTGCCAGCAGTTTAAGGGACCAGTCCTACGAGCAGTACTTC. The chain combines TRBV12-3 or TRBV12-4 with TRBJ2-7; the D gene could be TRBD1 or TRBD2 (5 bases each). The V end was cut by 2 bases, the J end by 1 base, with 9 bases between. The CDR3 is made up of 14 amino acids.